The clone carrying this TCR beta chain was detected ten times or more. Antigen: not known. TCRdb fed the multiplex PCR reads into MiXCR, producing one record per CDR3 protein. Of roughly 80,000 distinct CDR3 sequences listed, about 21% are singletons. The sample is drawn from a study of breast tumors, draining lymph nodes, adjacent tissues. Study results and caveats: Tumor repertoires ranked between lymph nodes and nontumor tissue in diversity, with V and J gene preferences. Tumor T cell lymph node origin was a supported hypothesis, not proven.

Between the trimmed V and J ends, which lost 0 bases and 5 bases, there was a span of 15 bases. The CDR3 loop spans 16 amino acids. Germline V gene lookup returns CDR1 SGHRS and CDR2 YFSETQ. Axillary draining lymph nodes of breast cancer patients supplied the node samples. This TCR derives from a female donor with breast cancer. Some clones in this sample may be carry-over from other donors' samples. Material for sequencing was axillary lymph node tissue. The chain couples TRBV5-1 to TRBJ2-1, with D unresolved. CDR3 loop: CASSLEGTLTHNEQFF. The CDR3 DNA reads TGCGCCAGCAGCTTGGAAGGCACCTTGACTCACAATGAGCAGTTCTTC.